The 22 T cell receptor beta chains presented below share a single source sample, sequenced in a study of blood T cell repertoires in COVID-19. The data were produced by immunoSEQ multiplex PCR, yet TCRdb's version contains in-frame clones alone and is incomplete. Of 100,000 to 150,000 clones listed, roughly 88% are singletons. Sequenced material: peripheral blood. These receptor sequences come from a human donor in a cohort sampled during active COVID-19.

The count of this clone is one. This rearrangement joins TRBV5-5 to TRBJ2-7; 7 bases map to TRBD2. The V and J ends lost 1 base and 3 bases, in that order; junction bases with no gene match: 4. The CDR3 runs to 14 residues. The germline V gene encodes CDR1 SGHKS and CDR2 YYEKEE (reference sequence). As DNA, the CDR3 is TGTGCCAGCAGCTTGACGGGGGGTGGCTACGAGCAGTACTTC. It encodes CASSLTGGGYEQYF.

V and J are TRBV19 and TRBJ2-2, with D possibly being TRBD2 (6 bases). V was trimmed by 5 bases and J by 7 bases, leaving 20 bases between them. Germline V lookup: CDR1 LNHDA, CDR2 SQIVND (reference sequence). The CDR3 has 16 residues. CDR3 loop: CASSDVSGDRSGELFF. As DNA, the CDR3 is TGTGCCAGTAGTGACGTATCGGGAGATCGGAGCGGGGAGCTGTTTTTT.

This chain links TRBV12-3 or TRBV12-4 with TRBJ2-7; D not certain. CDR3 size: 13 residues. Between the trimmed V and J ends, which lost 6 bases and 2 bases, there was a span of 11 bases. This chain's CDR3 is CASRPETTYEQYF. The CDR3 DNA reads as TGTGCCAGCAGGCCCGAGACAACCTACGAGCAGTACTTC.

V usage is TRBV24-1 and J usage is TRBJ2-7, with TRBD2 as a possible D gene (6 bases). The germline V and J ends were trimmed by 6 bases and 3 bases, with 8 bases remaining between them. Looked up from germline, CDR1 is KGHDR and CDR2 is SFDVKD. The CDR3 is made up of 12 amino acids. CDR3 bases: TGTGCCACCAGTAGTAGCGGCTACGAGCAGTACTTC. Translation gives CATSSSGYEQYF.

J is TRBJ1-5 and V is TRBV6-5; 8 positions agree with TRBD1. Germline CDR1 reads MNHEY; CDR2 reads SVGAGI. With V trimmed by 6 bases and J by 2 bases, 6 bases remained unmatched. This CDR3 spans 15 amino acids. CDR3: CASSPRGRGNQPQHF. In DNA form, the CDR3 reads TGTGCCAGCAGCCCCAGGGGGCGAGGCAATCAGCCCCAGCATTTT.

This rearrangement joins TRBV28 to TRBJ1-3, with D tentatively TRBD1 (6 bases). The germline V gene has CDR1 MDHEN and CDR2 SYDVKM. The CDR3 runs 17 residues. Between the trimmed V and J ends, which lost 5 bases and 2 bases, there was a span of 19 bases. The CDR3 DNA reads as TGTGCCAGCAGTCCCCCACAGGGTGTACTGGCTGGAAACACCATATATTTT. Translated: CASSPPQGVLAGNTIYF. The full variable domain, rest sourced from reference TRBV28 and TRBJ1-3, is DVKVTQSSRYLVKRTGEKVFLECVQDMDHENMFWYRQDPGLGLRLIYFSYDVKMKEKGDIPEGYSVSREKKERFSLILESASTNQTSMYLCASSPPQGVLAGNTIYFGEGSWLTVV.

CDR3: CASSPGLASSTDTQYF. DNA of the CDR3: TGTGCTAGTAGCCCGGGACTAGCGTCCAGCACAGATACGCAGTATTTT. V and J are TRBV7-7 and TRBJ2-3; TRBD2 agrees at 10 bases. CDR3 length: 16 residues. Germline V lookup: CDR1 SSHAT, CDR2 FNYEAQ (reference sequence).

The chain joins TRBV12-2 to TRBJ1-1. TRBV12-2 is assigned pseudogene status. The CDR3 sequence is 13 residues long. CDR3 in amino acids: CASRLRYDTEAFF. DNA of the CDR3: TGTGCAAGTCGCTTACGTTATGACACTGAAGCTTTCTTT.

This chain uses TRBV6-2 or TRBV6-3 with TRBJ1-3; D remains unclear. The V end was cut by 2 bases, the J end by 4 bases, with 15 bases between. Germline loops: CDR1 MNHEY, CDR2 SVGEGT. The CDR3 is made up of 16 amino acids. The CDR3 DNA reads as TGTGCCAGCAGTTACGGAGGCCAGTTAACCGGAAACACCATATATTTT. Amino acid sequence: CASSYGGQLTGNTIYF.

The chain joins TRBV6-1 to TRBJ1-5; TRBD1 might be the D (5 bases). V was cut by 0 bases and J by 5 bases, with 20 bases left in between. The CDR3 covers 18 residues. CDR1 and CDR2 (germline): MNHNS, SASEGT. The DNA of the CDR3 is TGTGCCAGCAGTGAAGCGCCCGCGACAGATCCCTCATATCAGCCCCAGCATTTT. Its translation is CASSEAPATDPSYQPQHF.

The chain combines TRBV18 with TRBJ2-3; 11 nucleotides agree with TRBD2. This CDR3 is 19 amino acids long. Per the germline V gene, CDR1 is KGHSH and CDR2 is LQKENI. With V trimmed by 4 bases and J by 2 bases, 14 bases remained unmatched. CDR3 loop: CASSRSGVTSGKTTDTQYF. Here the CDR3 DNA reads TGTGCCAGCTCACGATCCGGGGTGACTAGCGGGAAAACCACAGATACGCAGTATTTT.

This clone has only a few counts. The chain is built from TRBV6-2 or TRBV6-3 and TRBJ2-1; 15 bases are a match to TRBD2. The junction had 6 bases not matched to a gene; V was cut back by 6 bases and J by 0 bases. Germline CDR1 MNHEY, CDR2 SVGEGT. This CDR3 is 18 amino acids long. CDR3 coding DNA: TGTGCCAGCAGCCCCGGACTAGCGGGAGGGATCTCCTACAATGAGCAGTTCTTC. Amino acid sequence: CASSPGLAGGISYNEQFF.

The rearrangement joins TRBV3-1 (or the pseudogene TRBV3-2) to TRBJ2-3; perhaps TRBD2 as D (6 bases). CDR1 is LGHDT and CDR2 is YNNKEL in the germline V gene (reference sequence). This CDR3 has 15 amino acids. V was shortened by 1 base and J by 1 base, with 9 bases between the two germline ends. The CDR3 spells CASSQVASGTDTQYF. The CDR3 coding sequence is TGTGCCAGCAGCCAAGTTGCTAGCGGCACAGATACGCAGTATTTT.

The rearrangement uses TRBV10-1 and TRBJ2-1; 12 bases are a match to TRBD2. J lost 6 bases, V lost 7 bases, and 1 base had no gene match. CDR3 length: 13 amino acids. Germline loops: CDR1 WNHNN, CDR2 SYGVQD (reference sequence). This CDR3 is CASTTSGSNEQFF. The CDR3 coding sequence is TGCGCCAGCACGACTAGCGGGAGCAATGAGCAGTTCTTC.

This sequence joins TRBV6-5 and TRBJ2-3, with D perhaps TRBD2 (5 bases). The germline CDR1 and CDR2 sequences are MNHEY and SVGAGI. V was clipped by 8 bases and J by 4 bases, with 19 bases between them. CDR3 length: 15 amino acids. DNA for the CDR3: TGTGCCAGCGGCTTGAATGGAGCGGTGGCAGATACGCAGTATTTT. This sequence encodes CASGLNGAVADTQYF.

This clone was picked up one time. The rearrangement joins TRBV3-1 (or the pseudogene TRBV3-2) to TRBJ2-7, with 9 positions matching TRBD2. Trimming removed 1 base from V and 3 bases from J; junction bases left unmatched: 4. This CDR3 region has 15 residues. Per germline, CDR1 LGHDT and CDR2 YNNKEL (reference sequence). CDR3 in amino acids: CASSQGPAGGYEQYF. The CDR3 DNA sequence: TGTGCCAGCAGCCAAGGTCCAGCGGGAGGCTACGAGCAGTACTTC.

The J gene is TRBJ2-7, the V gene TRBV30; 13 bases align to TRBD2. The CDR3 runs to 17 residues. Trimming cost V 3 bases and J 2 bases; bases outside gene matches: 10. From germline, CDR1 is GTSNPN and CDR2 SVGIG (reference sequence). The CDR3 DNA is TGTGCCTGGAGCGTAGATCTCGGACTAGCGGGAGCCTACGAGCAGTACTTC. This sequence encodes CAWSVDLGLAGAYEQYF.

The chain combines TRBV2 with TRBJ2-2; TRBD2 agrees at 9 bases. J was trimmed by 6 bases and V by 4 bases; bases with no gene match: 6. The CDR3 has 15 residues. Germline V gives CDR1 SNHLY, CDR2 FYNNEI. Written as DNA, the CDR3 is TGTGCCAGCAGTGGAATAGCGGGAGATGCCGGGGAGCTGTTTTTT. The encoded protein is CASSGIAGDAGELFF.

The chain uses TRBV27 and TRBJ2-3, with D perhaps matching TRBD1 (6 bases). This CDR3 region has 15 residues. The V gene's germline CDR1 is MNHEY and CDR2 SMNVEV (reference sequence). Deletions cut 6 bases from V and 1 base from J, with 14 bases between. This chain's CDR3 is CASSARQARTDTQYF. The CDR3, as DNA: TGTGCCAGCAGCGCCCGACAGGCGCGCACAGATACGCAGTATTTT.

The chain uses TRBV19 and TRBJ1-1, with 7 bases aligning to TRBD1. Trimming at V came to 7 bases and at J to 5 bases, leaving 10 bases not matched to a gene. Germline CDR1 and CDR2: LNHDA and SQIVND (reference sequence). The CDR3 is made up of 14 amino acids. The CDR3: CASTPTGWETEAFF. CDR3 coding DNA: TGTGCCAGTACTCCGACAGGGTGGGAAACTGAAGCTTTCTTT.

The chain carries TRBV6-4 and TRBJ1-2; a possible D gene is TRBD1 (5 bases). Per germline, CDR1 MRHNA and CDR2 SNTAGT. The CDR3 length is 15 residues. V was trimmed by 5 bases and J by 2 bases, leaving 15 bases between them. CDR3 bases: TGTGCCAGCAGTCCGGGCGTCGGGGGGAACTATGGCTACACCTTC. It encodes CASSPGVGGNYGYTF.

The chain links TRBV2 to TRBJ1-6, with D unresolved. The germline V and J ends were trimmed by 0 bases and 10 bases, with 10 bases remaining between them. The CDR3 has 14 amino acids. From germline, CDR1 is SNHLY and CDR2 FYNNEI. CDR3: CASSEAYYGSPLHF. The CDR3 region has the DNA TGTGCCAGCAGTGAAGCATACTACGGATCACCCCTCCACTTT.